This T cell receptor beta chain comes out of a study of control samples from healthy donors and cancer patients (TCRdb year 2020). About this clone itself: This clone's antigen is unknown. Base qualities are not at hand, and no much larger clone is one base apart.

Libraries were constructed by the immunoSEQ multiplex PCR assay. As stored in TCRdb, this immuneACCESS dataset retains in-frame rearrangements with V and J assigned. A fraction of the clones does not appear; measured against another copy, unresolved V genes explain less than half of the discrepancy, and the remainder lacks a known reason. In this sample the table shows about 70,000 clones, about 94% of which occur a single time. The ten largest account for approximately 3% of the sample. Compared with germline, V lacks 5 bases and J lacks 0 bases; bases without a gene match: 17. CDR1 and CDR2 are drawn from the germline V gene (reference sequence): GTSNPN, SVGIG. The CDR3 measures 21 amino acids from cysteine to phenylalanine. Just the 63-base CDR3 DNA is kept, in frame starting at base 1.

The sequence was collected from a woman aged 30 to 39 in good health. Rearrangement joined TRBV30 to TRBJ2-1; TRBD2 aligns with 15 central bases. The sequenced sample was blood. The DNA is TGTGCCTGGTGCCCTCTCGGGACTAGCGGGGGGCCTTACGTCTCCTACAATGAGCAGTTCTTC. Its product reads: CAWCPLGTSGGPYVSYNEQFF.